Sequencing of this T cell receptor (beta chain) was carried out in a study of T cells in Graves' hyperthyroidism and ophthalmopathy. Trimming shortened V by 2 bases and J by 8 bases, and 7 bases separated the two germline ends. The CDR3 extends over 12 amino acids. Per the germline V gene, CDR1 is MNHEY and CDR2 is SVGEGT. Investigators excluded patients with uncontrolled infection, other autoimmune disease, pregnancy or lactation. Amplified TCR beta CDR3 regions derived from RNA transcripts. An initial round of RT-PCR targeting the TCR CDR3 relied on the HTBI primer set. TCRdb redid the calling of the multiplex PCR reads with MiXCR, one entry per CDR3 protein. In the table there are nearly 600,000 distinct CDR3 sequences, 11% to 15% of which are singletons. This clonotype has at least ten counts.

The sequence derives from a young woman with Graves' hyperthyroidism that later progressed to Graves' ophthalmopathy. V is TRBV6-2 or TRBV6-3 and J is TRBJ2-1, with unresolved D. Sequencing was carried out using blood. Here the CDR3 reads CASSYGVDEQFF. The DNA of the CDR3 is TGTGCCAGCAGTTACGGGGTCGATGAGCAGTTCTTC.